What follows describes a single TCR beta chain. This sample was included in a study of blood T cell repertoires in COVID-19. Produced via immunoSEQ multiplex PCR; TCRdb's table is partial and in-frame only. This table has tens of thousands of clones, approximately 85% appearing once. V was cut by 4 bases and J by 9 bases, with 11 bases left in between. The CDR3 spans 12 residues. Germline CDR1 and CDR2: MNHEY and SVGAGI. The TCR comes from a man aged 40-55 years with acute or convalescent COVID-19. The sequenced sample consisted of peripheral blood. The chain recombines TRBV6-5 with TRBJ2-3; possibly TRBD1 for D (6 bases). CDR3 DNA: TGTGCCAGCAGTTTGACAGGTCCGACGCAGTATTTT. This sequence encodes CASSLTGPTQYF.